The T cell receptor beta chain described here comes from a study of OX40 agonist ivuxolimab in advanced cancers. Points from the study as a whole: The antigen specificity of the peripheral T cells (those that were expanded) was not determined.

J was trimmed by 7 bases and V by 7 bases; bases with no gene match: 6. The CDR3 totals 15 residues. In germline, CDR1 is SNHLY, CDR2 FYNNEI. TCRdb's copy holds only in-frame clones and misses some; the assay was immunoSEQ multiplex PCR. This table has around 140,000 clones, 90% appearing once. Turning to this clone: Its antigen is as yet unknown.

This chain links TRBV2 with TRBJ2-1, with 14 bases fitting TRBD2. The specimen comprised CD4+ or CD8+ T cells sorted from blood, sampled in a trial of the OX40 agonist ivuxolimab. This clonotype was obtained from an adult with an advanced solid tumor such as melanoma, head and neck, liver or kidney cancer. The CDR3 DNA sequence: TGTGCCAGCAAGACTAGCGGGAGGGCCGAGAATGAGCAGTTCTTC. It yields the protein CASKTSGRAENEQFF.